This T cell receptor (beta chain) comes out of a study of radiotherapy plus CTLA-4 blockade in lung cancer. About the study: Objective responses occurred in 18% of patients; approximately 33% had disease control. The study's findings and limits: Reports identified early blood T cell clone dynamics, with interferon-beta, as the best response predictor. Blood saw expansion of tumor-derived TCR clones after radiotherapy plus ipilimumab.

Libraries were prepared by immunoSEQ multiplex PCR; TCRdb keeps only in-frame clonotypes and omits some of them. The data show 85,000 to 100,000 clones, with 55% to 75% seen just once and over 12% held by the top ten. The germline gives CDR1 SGHAT, CDR2 FQNNGV. The CDR3 covers 11 residues. Trimming took off 1 base at V and 3 bases at J, with 1 base between the two ends. To note about this clone: Its antigen is as yet unknown.

The clonotype was recovered from a human donor with non-small cell lung cancer that progressed on radiotherapy plus ipilimumab. Source: peripheral blood, taken from a patient treated with radiotherapy plus ipilimumab. The chain is built from TRBV11-2 and TRBJ2-7, with D uncertain. CDR3 in DNA: TGTGCCAGCAGCTTAGTCTACGAGCAGTACTTC. It encodes CASSLVYEQYF.